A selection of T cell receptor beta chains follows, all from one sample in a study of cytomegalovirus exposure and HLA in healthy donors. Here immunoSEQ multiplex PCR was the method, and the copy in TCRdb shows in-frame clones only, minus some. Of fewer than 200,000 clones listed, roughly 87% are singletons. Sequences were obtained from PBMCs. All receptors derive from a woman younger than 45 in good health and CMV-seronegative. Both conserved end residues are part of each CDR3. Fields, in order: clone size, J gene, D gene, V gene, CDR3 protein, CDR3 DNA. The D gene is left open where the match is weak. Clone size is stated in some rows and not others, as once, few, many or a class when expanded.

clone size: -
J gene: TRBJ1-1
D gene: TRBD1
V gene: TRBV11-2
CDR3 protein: CASSLKGDRGRTEAFF
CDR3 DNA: TGTGCCAGCAGCTTAAAGGGGGACAGGGGGCGTACTGAAGCTTTCTTT

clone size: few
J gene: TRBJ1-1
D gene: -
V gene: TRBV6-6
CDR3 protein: CASKGAGDSAEAFF
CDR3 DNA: TGTGCCAGCAAGGGCGCAGGGGATAGCGCTGAAGCTTTCTTT

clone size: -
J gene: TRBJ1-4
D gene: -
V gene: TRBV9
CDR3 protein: CASSVTGSAEKLFF
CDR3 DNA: TGTGCCAGCAGCGTAACGGGATCTGCTGAAAAACTGTTTTTT

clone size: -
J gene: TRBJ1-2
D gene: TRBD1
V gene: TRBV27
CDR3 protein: CASSYHRGANYGYTF
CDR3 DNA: TGTGCCAGCAGTTACCACAGGGGAGCTAACTATGGCTACACCTTC

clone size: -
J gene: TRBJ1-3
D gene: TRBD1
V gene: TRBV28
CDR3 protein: CASSLARDRVAGNTIYF
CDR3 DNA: TGTGCCAGCAGTTTGGCTCGGGACAGGGTAGCTGGAAACACCATATATTTT

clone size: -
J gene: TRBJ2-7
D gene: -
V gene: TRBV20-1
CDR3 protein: CSARSDEQYF
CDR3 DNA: TGCAGTGCTCGCTCGGACGAGCAGTACTTC

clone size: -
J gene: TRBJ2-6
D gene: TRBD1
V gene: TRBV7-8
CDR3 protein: CASSLIRPGGVSGANVLTF
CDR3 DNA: TGTGCCAGCAGCTTAATTCGGCCAGGGGGCGTTTCTGGGGCCAACGTCCTGACTTTC

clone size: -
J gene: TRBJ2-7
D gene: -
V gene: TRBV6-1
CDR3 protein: CASSPTYEQYF
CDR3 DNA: TGTGCCAGCAGCCCTACCTACGAGCAGTACTTC

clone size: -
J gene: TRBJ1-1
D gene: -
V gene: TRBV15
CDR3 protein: CATSRDRMNTEAFF
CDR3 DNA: TGTGCCACCAGCAGGGACAGAATGAACACTGAAGCTTTCTTT

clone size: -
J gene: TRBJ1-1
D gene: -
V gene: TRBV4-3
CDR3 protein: CASSVGGNTEAFF
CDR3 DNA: TGCGCCAGCAGCGTCGGCGGTAACACTGAAGCTTTCTTT

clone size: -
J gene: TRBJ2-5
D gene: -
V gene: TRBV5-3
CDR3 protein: CARSWLCTAIIRQETQYF
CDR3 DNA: TGTGCCAGAAGCTGGCTGTGTACAGCCATTATACGCCAAGAGACCCAGTACTTC

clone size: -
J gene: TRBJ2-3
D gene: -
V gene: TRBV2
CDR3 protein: CASSPRLLSTDTQYF
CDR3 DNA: TGTGCCAGCAGCCCCAGACTCCTTAGCACAGATACGCAGTATTTT

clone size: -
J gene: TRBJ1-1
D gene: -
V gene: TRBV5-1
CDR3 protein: CASSLQGWGPMNTEAFF
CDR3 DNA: TGCGCCAGCAGCTTGCAGGGGTGGGGTCCTATGAACACTGAAGCTTTCTTT

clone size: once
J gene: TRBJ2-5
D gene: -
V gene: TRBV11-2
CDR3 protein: CASSIRDTSLVKTQYF
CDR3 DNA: TGTGCCAGCAGCATCCGGGACACCTCGTTGGTGAAGACCCAGTACTTC

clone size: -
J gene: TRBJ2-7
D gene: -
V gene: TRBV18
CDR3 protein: CASSPQPGSYEQYF
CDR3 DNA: TGTGCCAGCTCTCCCCAACCGGGTTCCTACGAGCAGTACTTC

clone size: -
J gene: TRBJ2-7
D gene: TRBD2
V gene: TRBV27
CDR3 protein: CASSTSGLAGQTRREQYF
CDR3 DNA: TGTGCCAGCAGTACATCGGGACTAGCGGGCCAGACGCGTCGCGAGCAGTACTTC

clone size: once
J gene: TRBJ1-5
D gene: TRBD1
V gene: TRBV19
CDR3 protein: CASSIVSGQGGQPQHF
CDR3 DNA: TGTGCCAGTAGTATAGTGTCGGGACAGGGCGGTCAGCCCCAGCATTTT

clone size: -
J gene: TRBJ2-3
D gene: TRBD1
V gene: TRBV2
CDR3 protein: CASSRTGIPTDTQYF
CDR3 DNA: TGTGCCAGCAGTCGGACAGGGATCCCAACAGATACGCAGTATTTT

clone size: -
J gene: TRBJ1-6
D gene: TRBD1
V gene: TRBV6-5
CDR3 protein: CASSYAYGDSNSPLHF
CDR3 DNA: TGTGCCAGCAGTTACGCATACGGGGACAGTAATTCCCCCCTCCACTTT

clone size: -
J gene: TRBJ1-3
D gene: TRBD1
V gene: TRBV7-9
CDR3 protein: CASSSTGALIPGNTIYF
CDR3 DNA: TGTGCCAGCAGCTCAACAGGGGCCCTTATCCCTGGAAACACCATATATTTT

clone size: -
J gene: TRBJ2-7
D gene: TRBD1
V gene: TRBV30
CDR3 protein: CAWEGAGTKFSAYEQYF
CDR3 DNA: TGTGCCTGGGAGGGGGCAGGCACCAAGTTCTCGGCCTACGAGCAGTACTTC

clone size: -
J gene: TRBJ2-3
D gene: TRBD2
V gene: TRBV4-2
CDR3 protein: CASSPRLGGGLVDTQYF
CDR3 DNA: TGTGCCAGCAGCCCTCGTCTCGGGGGGGGCTTGGTAGATACGCAGTATTTT

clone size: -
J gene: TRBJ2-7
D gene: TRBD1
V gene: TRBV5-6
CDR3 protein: CASSAVPGQSSYEQYF
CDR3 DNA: TGTGCCAGCAGCGCAGTTCCGGGACAGAGCTCCTACGAGCAGTACTTC

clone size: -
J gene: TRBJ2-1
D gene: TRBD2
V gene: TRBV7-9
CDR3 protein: CASSLGLASGRVPSNEQFF
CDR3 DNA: TGTGCCAGCAGCTTAGGTTTGGCTAGCGGGAGGGTCCCTTCCAATGAGCAGTTCTTC

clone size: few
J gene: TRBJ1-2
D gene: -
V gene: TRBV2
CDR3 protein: CALGVQSEGYTF
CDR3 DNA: TGTGCCCTCGGGGTACAGTCGGAGGGCTACACCTTC

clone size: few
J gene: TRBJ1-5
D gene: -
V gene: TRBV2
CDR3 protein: CASKPGPGNNQPQHF
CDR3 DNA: TGTGCCAGCAAGCCGGGCCCAGGGAACAATCAGCCCCAGCATTTT

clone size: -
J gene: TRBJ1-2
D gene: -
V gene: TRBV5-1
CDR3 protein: CASSLDRANGYTF
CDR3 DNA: TGCGCCAGCAGCTTGGACAGGGCGAATGGCTACACCTTC

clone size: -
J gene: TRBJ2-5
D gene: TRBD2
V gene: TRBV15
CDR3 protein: CATSRDSGGPETQYF
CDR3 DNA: TGTGCCACCAGCAGAGACAGCGGGGGGCCAGAGACCCAGTACTTC

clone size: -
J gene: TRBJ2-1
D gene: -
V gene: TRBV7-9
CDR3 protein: CASSSTGDYNEQFF
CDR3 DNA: TGTGCCAGCAGCTCGACGGGGGACTACAATGAGCAGTTCTTC

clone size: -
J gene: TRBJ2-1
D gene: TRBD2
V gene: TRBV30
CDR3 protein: CAVILAGGREQFF
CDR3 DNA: TGTGCCGTAATACTAGCGGGGGGGAGGGAGCAGTTCTTC

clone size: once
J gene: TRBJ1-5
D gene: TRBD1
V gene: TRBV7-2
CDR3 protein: CASSLPAWTGSNQPQHF
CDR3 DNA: TGTGCCAGCAGCTTACCAGCCTGGACAGGCAGCAATCAGCCCCAGCATTTT

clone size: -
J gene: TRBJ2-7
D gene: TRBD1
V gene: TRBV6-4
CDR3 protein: CASSDRGTGDYYEQYF
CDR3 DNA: TGTGCCAGCAGTGACCGGGGGACAGGGGATTACTACGAGCAGTACTTC

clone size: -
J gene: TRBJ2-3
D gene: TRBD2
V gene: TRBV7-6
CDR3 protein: CASSRRTSGVTDTQYF
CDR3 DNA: TGTGCCAGCAGCAGGAGGACTAGCGGAGTCACAGATACGCAGTATTTT

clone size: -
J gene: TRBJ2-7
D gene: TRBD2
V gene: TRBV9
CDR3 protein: CASSVESGSTYEQYF
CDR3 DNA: TGTGCCAGCAGCGTAGAAAGCGGGAGTACTTACGAGCAGTACTTC

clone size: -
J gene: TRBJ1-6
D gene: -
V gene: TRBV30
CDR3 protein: CAWSVLLGLYNSPLHF
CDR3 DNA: TGTGCCTGGAGTGTACTACTGGGGCTGTATAATTCACCCCTCCACTTT

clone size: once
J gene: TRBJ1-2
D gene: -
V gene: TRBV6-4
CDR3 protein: CASRGGPGGYTF
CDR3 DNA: TGTGCCAGCAGGGGGGGGCCTGGTGGCTACACCTTC

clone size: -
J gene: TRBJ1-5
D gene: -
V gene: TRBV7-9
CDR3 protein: CASSPSGVAIQPQHF
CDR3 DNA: TGTGCCAGCAGCCCTAGCGGGGTGGCGATCCAGCCCCAGCATTTT

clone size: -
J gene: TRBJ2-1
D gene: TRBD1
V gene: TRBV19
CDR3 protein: CASSMGTGPHEQFF
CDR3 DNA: TGTGCCAGTAGTATGGGGACAGGGCCCCATGAGCAGTTCTTC

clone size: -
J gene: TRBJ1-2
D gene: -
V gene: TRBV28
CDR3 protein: CASSSSGTSEGLYGYTF
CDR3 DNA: TGTGCCAGCAGTTCCTCCGGGACATCCGAGGGGCTATATGGCTACACCTTC

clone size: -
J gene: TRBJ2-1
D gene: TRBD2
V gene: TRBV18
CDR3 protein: CASSPGLAGHNEQFF
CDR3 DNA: TGTGCCAGCTCACCTGGACTAGCGGGCCACAATGAGCAGTTCTTC

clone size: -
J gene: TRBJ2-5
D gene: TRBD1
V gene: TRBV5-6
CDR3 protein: CASSPRPSRDRAETQYF
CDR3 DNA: TGTGCCAGCAGTCCCCGCCCCAGCCGGGACAGGGCCGAGACCCAGTACTTC

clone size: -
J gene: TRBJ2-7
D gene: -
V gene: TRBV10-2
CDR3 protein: CASVVGEAPSYEQYF
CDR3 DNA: TGCGCCAGCGTAGTAGGTGAGGCGCCATCCTACGAGCAGTACTTC

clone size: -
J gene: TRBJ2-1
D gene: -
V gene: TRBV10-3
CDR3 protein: CATAGPGYNEQFF
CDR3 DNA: TGTGCCACCGCGGGACCCGGCTACAATGAGCAGTTCTTC

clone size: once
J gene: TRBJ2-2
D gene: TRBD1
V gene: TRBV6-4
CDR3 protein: CASSDYRGTGELFF
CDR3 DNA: TGTGCCAGCAGTGACTACAGGGGCACCGGGGAGCTGTTTTTT

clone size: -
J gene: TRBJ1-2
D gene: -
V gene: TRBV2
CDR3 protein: CASRQLRDGFGYTF
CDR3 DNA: TGTGCCAGCAGACAACTCCGGGATGGGTTCGGCTACACCTTC

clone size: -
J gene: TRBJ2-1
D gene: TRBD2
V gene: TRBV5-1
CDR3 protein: CASSLYGGGGGVRNEQFF
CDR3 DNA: TGCGCCAGCAGCTTGTATGGTGGCGGCGGGGGGGTTAGAAATGAGCAGTTCTTC

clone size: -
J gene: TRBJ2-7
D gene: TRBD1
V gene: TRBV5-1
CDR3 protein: CASIPTGGSYEQYF
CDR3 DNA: TGCGCCAGCATCCCGACAGGGGGCTCCTACGAGCAGTACTTC

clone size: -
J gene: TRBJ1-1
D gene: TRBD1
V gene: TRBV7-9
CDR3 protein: CASSFWGQENTEAFF
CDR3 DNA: TGTGCCAGCAGCTTTTGGGGACAGGAGAACACTGAAGCTTTCTTT

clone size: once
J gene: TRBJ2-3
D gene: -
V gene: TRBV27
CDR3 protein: CASSLRDSTDTQYF
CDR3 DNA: TGTGCCAGCAGTTTGAGGGACTCCACAGATACGCAGTATTTT

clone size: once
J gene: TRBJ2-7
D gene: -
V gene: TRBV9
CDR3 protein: CASSSRPPWDYEQYF
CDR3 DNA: TGTGCCAGCAGCTCACGACCCCCCTGGGACTACGAGCAGTACTTC

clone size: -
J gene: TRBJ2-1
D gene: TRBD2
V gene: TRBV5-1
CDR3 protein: CASSLVASGRDEQFF
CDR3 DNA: TGCGCCAGCAGCTTGGTGGCTAGCGGGAGGGATGAGCAGTTCTTC

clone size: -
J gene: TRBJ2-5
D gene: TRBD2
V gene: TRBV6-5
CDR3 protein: CASTSGGYQETQYF
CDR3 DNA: TGTGCCAGCACTTCGGGGGGGTACCAAGAGACCCAGTACTTC

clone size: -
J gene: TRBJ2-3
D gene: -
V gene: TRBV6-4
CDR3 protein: CASRLLPTTDTQYF
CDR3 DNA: TGTGCCAGCAGACTCCTCCCTACCACAGATACGCAGTATTTT

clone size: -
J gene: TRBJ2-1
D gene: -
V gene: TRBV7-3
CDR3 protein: CASSFTGAYNEQFF
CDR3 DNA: TGTGCCAGCAGCTTCACGGGAGCCTACAATGAGCAGTTCTTC

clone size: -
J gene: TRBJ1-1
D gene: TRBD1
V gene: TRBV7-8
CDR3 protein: CASSLARGLVTEAFF
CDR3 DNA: TGTGCCAGCAGCTTAGCGAGGGGGCTGGTCACTGAAGCTTTCTTT

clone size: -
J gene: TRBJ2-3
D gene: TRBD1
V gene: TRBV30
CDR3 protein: CAWSPGTGGANTQYF
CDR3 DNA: TGTGCCTGGAGTCCTGGGACAGGGGGCGCGAATACGCAGTATTTT

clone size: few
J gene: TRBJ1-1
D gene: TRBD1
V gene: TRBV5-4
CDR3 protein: CASSQTGGTEAFF
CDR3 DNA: TGTGCCAGCAGTCAGACAGGGGGAACTGAAGCTTTCTTT

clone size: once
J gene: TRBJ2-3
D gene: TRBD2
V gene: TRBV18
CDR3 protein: CASSPTSGSTDTQYF
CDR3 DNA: TGTGCCAGCTCACCTACTAGCGGAAGCACAGATACGCAGTATTTT

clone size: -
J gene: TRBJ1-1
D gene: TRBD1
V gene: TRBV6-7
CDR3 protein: CASSRTGGAWTEAFF
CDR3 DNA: TGTGCCAGCAGTCGGACAGGGGGGGCTTGGACTGAAGCTTTCTTT